This paragraph covers one T cell receptor beta chain sequence. Its specific antigen is unknown. Base qualities were left out, and no much larger clone turns up one base away. This sample stems from a study of breast tumors, draining lymph nodes, adjacent tissues (dated by TCRdb to the mid-2010s). Study-wide context: The study compared TCR beta repertoires across tumor, adjacent nontumor tissue and axillary lymph nodes from breast cancer patients. In human breast cancer, the study set out to assess how tumor, surrounding tissue and draining lymph node repertoires relate to one another and whether T cells might be exchanged between them.

On the study overall, not on this receptor specifically: The similarity between tumor and nontumor tissue repertoires was significantly greater in luminal-like breast cancer than in basal-like breast cancer. Tumors showed preferential V and J gene usage, and their T-cell repertoire diversity fell below that of lymph nodes yet above that of nontumor tissue. A scenario in which most tumor T cells derive from the lymph node and then expand within tumor tissue was judged to be consistent with the data. The conclusion that tumor T cells originate in lymph nodes was presented as consistent with a hypothesis rather than as directly demonstrated.

The CDR3 holds 18 amino acids from the cysteine to the phenylalanine. The read is trimmed to its CDR3 DNA, 54 bases read in frame from base 1. After removal of 6 bases from V and 0 bases from J, the junction retains 8 bases not matched to a gene. Lymph node samples came from the axillary draining lymph nodes of breast cancer patients. Instrument on record: Illumina HiSeq 2000. TCR beta chain libraries were generated by multiplex PCR amplification. High-throughput sequencing was used to analyze the amplified TCR beta chain products. TCRdb trimmed public reads at Q25 via fastp, called clones via MiXCR and kept in-frame beta chains. Here each entry gathers all rows of one CDR3 protein and keeps the most common genes and DNA. This sample comprises roughly 260,000 distinct CDR3 sequences, 30% of them detected only once. Around 1.1% of the sample rests with the top ten.

Sequencing was performed on axillary lymph node tissue. The receptor was isolated from a female donor with breast cancer. Some clones in this sample may be carry-over from other donors' samples. The rearrangement combines TRBV12-3 or TRBV12-4 with TRBJ2-4, and TRBD2 aligns with 13 junction nucleotides. The DNA reads as follows: TGTGCCAGCAGACCTGGACTAGCGGGAGAAGTAGCCAAAAACATTCAGTACTTC. It encodes CASRPGLAGEVAKNIQYF.